The 10 T cell receptor beta chains below come from one sample, sequenced in a study of CD8 T cell repertoires and HIV-1 epitope variants. This table comes from immunoSEQ multiplex PCR, and its TCRdb copy is limited to in-frame clones, with some not included. The table has approximately 4,500 clones, about 72% seen once. Their specific antigens are unknown. Material for sequencing was cultured CD8+ T cells derived from PBMCs. The receptors come from a male donor with HIV.

The chain is built from TRBV6-5 and TRBJ1-1; TRBD1 might be the D (6 bases). CDR3 length equals 14 residues. Per the germline V gene, CDR1 is MNHEY and CDR2 is SVGAGI. Trimming cost V 5 bases and J 0 bases, with 10 bases left between them. CDR3 in DNA: TGTGCCAGCAGTGTGGGACACTTGAACACTGAAGCTTTCTTT. It is translated as CASSVGHLNTEAFF.

The rearrangement links TRBV19 to TRBJ1-2, with TRBD1 identical over 7 bases. V was clipped by 1 base and J by 4 bases; unmatched bases: 9. From germline, CDR1 is LNHDA and CDR2 SQIVND (reference sequence). The CDR3 is 16 residues long. This CDR3 is CASSIVRGRSPYGYTF. The CDR3 DNA is TGTGCCAGTAGTATAGTTAGGGGGCGCTCCCCCTATGGCTACACCTTC. Full variable domain (remainder filled in from reference TRBV19 and TRBJ1-2): DGGITQSPKYLFRKEGQNVTLSCEQNLNHDAMYWYRQDPGQGLRLIYYSQIVNDFQKGDIAEGYSVSREKKESFPLTVTSAQKNPTAFYLCASSIVRGRSPYGYTFGSGTRLTVV.

This chain connects TRBV2 to TRBJ2-2; D is undetermined. Germline CDR1 SNHLY, CDR2 FYNNEI. The V end was cut by 7 bases, the J end by 0 bases, with 12 bases between. The CDR3 consists of 15 residues. CDR3 residues: CASKSTYANTGELFF. The CDR3, as DNA: TGTGCCAGCAAGTCAACATACGCGAACACCGGGGAGCTGTTTTTT.

This clone was detected only a few times. The chain is built from TRBV5-2 and TRBJ1-2. TRBV5-2 is recorded as a pseudogene. The CDR3 loop spans 16 amino acids. The CDR3 sequence is CASSQDPPDLDYGYTF. CDR3 bases: TGCGCCAGCAGCCAAGATCCCCCAGACTTGGACTATGGCTACACCTTC.

The rearrangement links TRBV7-2 to TRBJ1-1; D is uncertain. This CDR3 is 12 amino acids long. CDR1 is SGHTA, CDR2 FQGNSA, per germline. V was pared by 3 bases and J by 6 bases, with 8 bases between. The CDR3 DNA is TGTGCCAGCAGCTTGGGTAACCCTGAAGCTTTCTTT. It specifies CASSLGNPEAFF.

This chain joins TRBV28 and TRBJ2-5, with D perhaps matching TRBD1 (5 bases). V was trimmed by 7 bases and J by 2 bases, leaving 8 bases between them. Germline V lookup: CDR1 MDHEN, CDR2 SYDVKM. CDR3 length: 12 residues. In DNA form, the CDR3 reads TGTGCCAGCATGACAGATCAAGAGACCCAGTACTTC. Its protein is CASMTDQETQYF.

V is TRBV11-1 and J is TRBJ1-4; D not certain. CDR1 and CDR2 from the germline V gene are SGHAT and FQDESV (reference sequence). The CDR3 covers 14 residues. V gave up 5 bases and J gave up 2 bases, with 9 bases separating them. The CDR3 DNA reads as TGTGCCAGCAGCCGCGGGCATACTAATGAAAAACTGTTTTTT. Translating gives CASSRGHTNEKLFF.

The chain employs TRBV2 and TRBJ1-2; 7 nucleotides match TRBD1. The CDR3 is made up of 14 amino acids. CDR1 is SNHLY and CDR2 is FYNNEI in the germline V gene. With V trimmed by 5 bases and J by 7 bases, 10 bases remained unmatched. CDR3 sequence: CASSQGQVRGGYTF. In DNA form, the CDR3 reads TGTGCCAGCAGTCAAGGACAGGTCAGGGGTGGCTACACCTTC. Full variable domain (outside the CDR3, taken from reference TRBV2 and TRBJ1-2): EPEVTQTPSHQVTQMGQEVILRCVPISNHLYFYWYRQILGQKVEFLVSFYNNEISEKSEIFDDQFSVERPDGSNFTLKIRSTKLEDSAMYFCASSQGQVRGGYTFGSGTRLTVV.

V is TRBV10-3 and J is TRBJ2-5; 8 bases align to TRBD2. The CDR3 has 19 residues. The trim removed 0 bases at V and 0 bases at J, leaving 12 bases unmatched. Germline CDR1 reads ENHRY; CDR2 reads SYGVKD. The CDR3: CAISESIGSGALHQETQYF. CDR3 DNA sequence: TGTGCCATCAGTGAGTCGATCGGTAGCGGGGCCCTCCACCAAGAGACCCAGTACTTC.

The chain combines TRBV5-4 with TRBJ2-3; no definite D call. CDR1 and CDR2 from the germline V gene are SGHNT and YYREEE (reference sequence). Trimming cost V 4 bases and J 11 bases, with 11 bases left between them. The length of the CDR3 is 11 residues. CDR3 nucleotide sequence: TGTGCCAGCAGCCATGACCCGGGGCAGTATTTT. Translation gives CASSHDPGQYF.